This T cell receptor beta chain is drawn from a study of T cell repertoires in cytomegalovirus infection. Overall study context: Epitope selection comprised recently identified HLA-C-restricted CMV epitopes and well-studied HLA-B-restricted CMV epitopes.

One entry per CDR3 protein, called by TCRdb with MiXCR from the reads. The sample consists of around 770,000 distinct CDR3 sequences, almost 30% of them appearing once. V dropped 6 bases and J dropped 3 bases, with 14 bases sitting between them. Germline-derived CDR1 and CDR2 are LNHDA and SQIVND (reference sequence). There are 14 residues in the CDR3. A remark on this clonotype: Its antigen is as yet unknown.

The starting material was cultured CD8+ T cells from PBMCs, obtained from culture after CMV antigen stimulation. This clonotype was sampled from a human donor in good health (CMV status not recorded). Some clones in this sample may be carry-over from other donors' samples. V is TRBV19 and J is TRBJ1-1, with D tentatively TRBD1 (6 bases). The CDR3 loop reads CASRPSGADTEAFF. The CDR3 DNA is TGTGCCAGTAGGCCGTCAGGGGCGGACACTGAAGCTTTCTTT.